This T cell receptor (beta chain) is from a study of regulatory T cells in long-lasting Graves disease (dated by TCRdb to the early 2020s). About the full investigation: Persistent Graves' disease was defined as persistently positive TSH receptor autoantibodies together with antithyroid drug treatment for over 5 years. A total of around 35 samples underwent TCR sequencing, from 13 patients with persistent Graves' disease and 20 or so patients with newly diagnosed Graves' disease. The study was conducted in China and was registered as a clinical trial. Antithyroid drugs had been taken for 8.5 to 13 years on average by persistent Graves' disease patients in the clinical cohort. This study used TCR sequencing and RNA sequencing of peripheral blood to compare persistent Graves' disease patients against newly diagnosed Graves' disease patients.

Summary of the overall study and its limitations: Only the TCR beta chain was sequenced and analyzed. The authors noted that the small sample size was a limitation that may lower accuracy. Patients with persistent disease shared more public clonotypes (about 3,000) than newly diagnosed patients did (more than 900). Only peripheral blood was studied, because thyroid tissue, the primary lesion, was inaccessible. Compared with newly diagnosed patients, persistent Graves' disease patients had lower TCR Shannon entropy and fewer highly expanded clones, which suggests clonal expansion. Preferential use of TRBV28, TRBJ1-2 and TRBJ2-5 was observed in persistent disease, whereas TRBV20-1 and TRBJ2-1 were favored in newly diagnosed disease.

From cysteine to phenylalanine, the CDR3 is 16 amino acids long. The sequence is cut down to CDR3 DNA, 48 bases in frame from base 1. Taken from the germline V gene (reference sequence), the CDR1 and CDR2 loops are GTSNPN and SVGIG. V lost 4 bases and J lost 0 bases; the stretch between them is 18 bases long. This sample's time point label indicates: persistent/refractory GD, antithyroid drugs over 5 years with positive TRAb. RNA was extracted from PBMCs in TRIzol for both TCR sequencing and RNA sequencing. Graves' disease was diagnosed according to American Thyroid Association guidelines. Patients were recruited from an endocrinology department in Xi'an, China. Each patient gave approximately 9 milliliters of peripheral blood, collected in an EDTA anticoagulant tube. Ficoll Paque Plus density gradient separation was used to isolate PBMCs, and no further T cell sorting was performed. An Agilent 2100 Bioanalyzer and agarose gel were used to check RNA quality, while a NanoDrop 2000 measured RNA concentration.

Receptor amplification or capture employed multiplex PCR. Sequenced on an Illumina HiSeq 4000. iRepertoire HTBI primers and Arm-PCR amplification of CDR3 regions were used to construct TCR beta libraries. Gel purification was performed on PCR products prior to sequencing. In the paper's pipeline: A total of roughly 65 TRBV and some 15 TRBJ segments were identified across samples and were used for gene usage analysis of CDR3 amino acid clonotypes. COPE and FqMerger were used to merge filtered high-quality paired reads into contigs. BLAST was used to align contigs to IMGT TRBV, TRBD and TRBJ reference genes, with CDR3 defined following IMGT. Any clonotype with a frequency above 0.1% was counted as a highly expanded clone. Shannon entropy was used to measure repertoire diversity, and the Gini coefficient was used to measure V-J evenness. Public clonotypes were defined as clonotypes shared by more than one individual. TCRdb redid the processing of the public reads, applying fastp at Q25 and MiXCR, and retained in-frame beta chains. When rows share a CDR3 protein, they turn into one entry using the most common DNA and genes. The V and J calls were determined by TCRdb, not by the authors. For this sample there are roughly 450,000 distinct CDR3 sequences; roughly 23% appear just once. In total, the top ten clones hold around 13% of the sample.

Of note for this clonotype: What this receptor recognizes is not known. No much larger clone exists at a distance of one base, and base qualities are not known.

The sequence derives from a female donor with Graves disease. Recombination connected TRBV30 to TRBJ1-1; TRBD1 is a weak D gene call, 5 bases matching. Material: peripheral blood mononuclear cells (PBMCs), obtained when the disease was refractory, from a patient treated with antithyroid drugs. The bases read TGTGCCTGGACGGCATATAGGGGCCAGATGAACACTGAAGCTTTCTTT. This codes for CAWTAYRGQMNTEAFF. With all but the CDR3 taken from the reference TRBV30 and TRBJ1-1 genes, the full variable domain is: SQTIHQWPATLVQPVGSPLSLECTVEGTSNPNLYWYRQAAGRGLQLLFYSVGIGQISSEVPQNLSASRPQDRQFILSSKKLLLSDSGFYLCAWTAYRGQMNTEAFFGQGTRLTVV.